Each of the 25 T cell receptor beta chains below was sequenced from the same sample in a study of T-cell reconstitution after alpha-beta-depleted transplantation in children. Unique molecular identifiers were incorporated during preparation of the TCRbeta library. From the PCR reads, TCRdb called clonotypes with MiXCR, one entry per CDR3 protein. The table includes 550,000 to 800,000 distinct CDR3 sequences, over 10% detected once. The sample in question was PBMCs, obtained before TCRalphabeta/CD19-depleted stem cell transplant. These receptors originate from a girl aged 2 to 9 with congenital amegakaryocytic thrombocytopenia, due to receive a stem cell transplant.

Only a few counts were recorded for this clonotype. The chain carries TRBV5-1 and TRBJ2-1; 7 bases are a match to TRBD1. The junction had 5 bases not matched to a gene; V was cut back by 0 bases and J by 2 bases. There are 16 residues in the CDR3. Germline lookup yields CDR1 SGHRS and CDR2 YFSETQ. DNA of the CDR3: TGCGCCAGCAGCTTGGATGTAGGGGGCACCTACAATGAGCAGTTCTTC. Its translation is CASSLDVGGTYNEQFF.

The count of this clonotype is one. CDR3 coding DNA: TGTGCCAGCAGCCCACCCCCTCTAGCGGCTAAAGAGACCCAGTACTTC. Translating gives CASSPPPLAAKETQYF. This chain connects TRBV7-8 to TRBJ2-5, with 7 bases aligning to TRBD2. There are 16 residues in the CDR3. The junction had 12 bases not matched to a gene; V was cut back by 5 bases and J by 3 bases. CDR1 SGHVS and CDR2 FQNEAQ come from the germline V gene.

The chain links TRBV20-1 to TRBJ2-3, with a possible D match to TRBD1 (6 bases). The V gene lost 5 bases and the J gene lost 4 bases, with 16 bases spanning the gap. The CDR3 has 14 amino acids. CDR1 DFQATT and CDR2 SNEGSKA come from the germline V gene (reference sequence). CDR3 DNA: TGCAGTGCTCAACAGGGTCTCCGGCCAGATACGCAGTATTTT. Residues: CSAQQGLRPDTQYF.

This clonotype has ten or more counts. The chain couples TRBV12-3 or TRBV12-4 to TRBJ1-5; a possible D gene is TRBD1 (5 bases). The CDR3 runs to 16 residues. Between the trimmed V and J ends, which lost 1 base and 5 bases, there was a span of 15 bases. In DNA form, the CDR3 reads TGTGCCAGCAGTTTAGACCAATGGGGGTTGGATCAGCCCCAGCATTTT. Residues: CASSLDQWGLDQPQHF.

The table lists this clonotype with many counts. The rearrangement links TRBV20-1 to TRBJ2-3; 11 nucleotides match TRBD2. This CDR3 comprises 14 residues. Germline assignment: CDR1 DFQATT and CDR2 SNEGSKA (reference sequence). CDR3 nucleotide sequence: TGCAGCCCTGTGACTAGCGGGAACACAGATACGCAGTATTTT. This translates into CSPVTSGNTDTQYF.

The sample holds many counts of this clonotype. The rearrangement links TRBV10-3 to TRBJ2-7, with D tentatively TRBD1 (6 bases). The CDR3 has 12 residues. CDR1 is ENHRY, CDR2 SYGVKD, per germline. Trimming shortened V by 6 bases and J by 1 base, and 7 bases separated the two germline ends. CDR3 sequence (DNA): TGTGCCATCAGGGACAGATCCTACGAGCAGTACTTC. This translates into CAIRDRSYEQYF.

This clonotype was recorded many times. This chain links TRBV7-2 with TRBJ1-5, with TRBD1 as a possible D gene (5 bases). Germline V CDR1 and CDR2: SGHTA, FQGNSA. The CDR3 has 14 amino acids. V was shortened by 3 bases and J by 10 bases, with 16 bases between the two germline ends. This CDR3 reads CASSFQTVEYPQHF. The CDR3 DNA is TGTGCCAGCAGCTTCCAGACAGTCGAGTACCCCCAGCATTTT.

There are many counts of this clonotype. The chain employs TRBV20-1 and TRBJ2-7; TRBD2 matches at 7 bases. CDR1 is DFQATT, CDR2 SNEGSKA, per germline (reference sequence). The CDR3 contains 13 residues. V shed 3 bases, J shed 2 bases, and the junction held 4 bases outside the gene matches. CDR3 amino acids: CSASGREPYEQYF. DNA of the CDR3: TGCAGTGCTAGTGGGAGGGAGCCCTACGAGCAGTACTTC.

This chain uses TRBV20-1 with TRBJ2-3, with D hard to call. Between the trimmed V and J ends, which lost 6 bases and 0 bases, there was a span of 16 bases. The CDR3 totals 15 residues. Germline CDR1 is DFQATT and CDR2 is SNEGSKA (reference sequence). CDR3 residues: CSARKSPGSTDTQYF. In nucleotides, the CDR3 is TGCAGTGCCAGGAAATCTCCCGGTAGCACAGATACGCAGTATTTT.

This clonotype was seen more than once but under ten times. The J gene is TRBJ2-3, the V gene TRBV5-1; 7 bases fit TRBD2. The CDR3 consists of 16 residues. The junction had 8 bases not matched to a gene; V was cut back by 1 base and J by 3 bases. CDR1 is SGHRS and CDR2 is YFSETQ in the germline V gene. Written as DNA, the CDR3 is TGCGCCAGCAGCTTGCCCCTAGCGGCCGAGACAGATACGCAGTATTTT. It is translated as CASSLPLAAETDTQYF.

The gene calls are TRBV7-3 and TRBJ1-5, with TRBD1 identical over 9 bases. Losses at the gene ends were 5 bases for V and 2 bases for J; bases not matched to a gene: 7. This CDR3 region has 16 residues. Germline V gives CDR1 SGHTA, CDR2 FQGTGA. The CDR3 reads CASSPRQGGCNQPQHF. The DNA for the CDR3 is TGTGCCAGCAGCCCCCGACAGGGGGGCTGCAATCAGCCCCAGCATTTT.

This clonotype was counted ten times or more. The V call is TRBV6-5, the J call TRBJ2-5; the D is unclear. The germline V gene has CDR1 MNHEY and CDR2 SVGAGI. Trimming removed 3 bases from V and 3 bases from J, with 8 bases in between. The length of the CDR3 is 13 residues. The CDR3 protein is CASSYIAEETQYF. The CDR3 DNA reads TGTGCCAGCAGTTATATCGCAGAAGAGACCCAGTACTTC.

There are many counts of this clonotype. This chain links TRBV12-3 or TRBV12-4 with TRBJ2-1; no firm D call. The germline V and J ends were trimmed by 6 bases and 7 bases, with 13 bases remaining between them. There are 13 residues in the CDR3. CDR3 nucleotide sequence: TGTGCCAGCAGACCGGGTAGCAGGAATGAGCAGTTCTTC. Amino acid sequence: CASRPGSRNEQFF.

This clonotype was observed at least ten times. The rearrangement joins TRBV7-2 to TRBJ2-1; 7 bases are shared with TRBD1. Per the germline V gene, CDR1 is SGHTA and CDR2 is FQGNSA. The ends lost 5 bases at V and 15 bases at J; junction bases unmatched: 13. The length of the CDR3 is 13 residues. CDR3 in amino acids: CASSPDRANWPFF. The CDR3, as DNA: TGTGCCAGCAGCCCCGACAGGGCGAATTGGCCGTTCTTC.

This clonotype has ten or more counts. V and J are TRBV29-1 and TRBJ1-1; 7 bases are shared with TRBD1. This CDR3 spans 11 amino acids. The V and J ends lost 3 bases and 8 bases, in that order; junction bases with no gene match: 3. CDR1 is SQVTM, CDR2 ANQGSEA, per germline. CDR3: CSVDGDREAFF. The CDR3 coding sequence is TGCAGCGTTGATGGGGACAGAGAAGCTTTCTTT.

This clonotype was detected many times. This CDR3 reads CASSSVPGQYNEQFF. The CDR3 nucleotides are TGCGCCAGCAGCTCGGTCCCGGGACAATACAATGAGCAGTTCTTC. V and J are TRBV4-1 and TRBJ2-1, with TRBD1 as a possible D gene (6 bases). The germline V gene encodes CDR1 MGHRA and CDR2 YSYEKL. Trimming left V 5 bases short and J 4 bases short, with 15 bases between. The CDR3 runs to 15 residues.

This clonotype was observed a handful of times. This sequence joins TRBV3-1 and TRBJ2-7; D unclear. Germline loops: CDR1 LGHDT, CDR2 YNNKEL (reference sequence). The length of the CDR3 is 15 residues. Trimming removed 0 bases from V and 5 bases from J, with 14 bases in between. CDR3 nucleotides: TGTGCCAGCAGCCAAGATCCCCCTAGGTTTCACGAGCAGTACTTC. It translates to CASSQDPPRFHEQYF.

This clonotype was detected many times. The chain couples TRBV5-1 to TRBJ1-4; TRBD1 matches at 7 bases. CDR3 length: 13 amino acids. With V trimmed by 0 bases and J by 11 bases, 4 bases remained unmatched. Germline V gene lookup returns CDR1 SGHRS and CDR2 YFSETQ. CDR3 sequence: CASSLGQGRKLFF. The CDR3, as DNA: TGCGCCAGCAGCTTGGGACAGGGACGGAAACTGTTTTTT.

This clonotype occurred many times. The chain uses TRBV10-3 and TRBJ2-1, with D perhaps given as TRBD1 or TRBD2 (5 bases each). This CDR3 comprises 15 residues. With 3 bases removed from V and 4 bases from J, the gap between germline ends came to 13 bases. Germline V gives CDR1 ENHRY, CDR2 SYGVKD. The CDR3 DNA reads as TGTGCCATCAGTGATCCCGGGACCTCATACAATGAGCAGTTCTTC. Residues: CAISDPGTSYNEQFF.

The chain combines TRBV12-3 or TRBV12-4 with TRBJ1-5; D possibly corresponds to TRBD1 (5 bases). With 5 bases removed from V and 5 bases from J, the gap between germline ends came to 19 bases. This CDR3 region has 16 residues. The CDR3 loop is CASSPHKALGDQPQHF. In DNA, the CDR3 is TGTGCCAGCAGTCCCCATAAGGCCTTAGGGGATCAGCCCCAGCATTTT.

This clonotype was detected many times. The gene calls are TRBV5-1 and TRBJ2-5; no clear D gene. The CDR3 is 10 residues long. V was trimmed by 6 bases and J by 5 bases, leaving 5 bases between them. From germline, CDR1 is SGHRS and CDR2 YFSETQ. The DNA for the CDR3 is TGCGCCAGCACCCCGGAGACCCAGTACTTC. This translates into CASTPETQYF. The variable domain in full, with the rest retrieved from reference TRBV5-1 and TRBJ2-5, is KAGVTQTPRYLIKTRGQQVTLSCSPISGHRSVSWYQQTPGQGLQFLFEYFSETQRNKGNFPGRFSGRQFSNSRSEMNVSTLELGDSALYLCASTPETQYFGPGTRLLVL.

In its sample, this clonotype was seen many times. The chain joins TRBV28 to TRBJ2-5; no reliable D call. V was clipped by 5 bases and J by 5 bases, with 9 bases between them. There are 12 residues in the CDR3. The germline CDR1 and CDR2 sequences are MDHEN and SYDVKM. CDR3: CASSIPRETQYF. The CDR3 DNA reads TGTGCCAGCAGTATCCCCCGGGAGACCCAGTACTTC. The full variable domain, with the rest looked up from reference TRBV28 and TRBJ2-5, is DVKVTQSSRYLVKRTGEKVFLECVQDMDHENMFWYRQDPGLGLRLIYFSYDVKMKEKGDIPEGYSVSREKKERFSLILESASTNQTSMYLCASSIPRETQYFGPGTRLLVL.

This clonotype occurred a few times. V gene TRBV9 combines with J gene TRBJ2-3, with TRBD2 matching 9 bases. Losses at the gene ends were 1 base for V and 6 bases for J; bases not matched to a gene: 6. Germline values: CDR1 SGDLS, CDR2 YYNGEE. The CDR3 consists of 15 residues. The CDR3 is CASSVWTSATDTQYF. The CDR3, as DNA: TGTGCCAGCAGCGTATGGACTAGCGCCACCGATACGCAGTATTTT. The full variable domain, rest sourced from reference TRBV9 and TRBJ2-3, is DSGVTQTPKHLITATGQRVTLRCSPRSGDLSVYWYQQSLDQGLQFLIQYYNGEERAKGNILERFSAQQFPDLHSELNLSSLELGDSALYFCASSVWTSATDTQYFGPGTRLTVL.

This chain joins TRBV7-2 and TRBJ2-7; D is perhaps TRBD2 (5 bases). Germline-derived CDR1 and CDR2 are SGHTA and FQGNSA. Between the trimmed V and J ends, which lost 10 bases and 6 bases, there was a span of 19 bases. The CDR3 is 13 amino acids. The CDR3 DNA is TGTGCCATCCGTGGTGGGAGAATAGGCGAGCAGTACTTC. Translated, it gives CAIRGGRIGEQYF.

In its sample, this clonotype was seen a few times. The chain combines TRBV20-1 with TRBJ2-1, with TRBD2 matching 9 bases. The CDR3 sequence is 15 residues long. The junction had 12 bases not matched to a gene; V was cut back by 3 bases and J by 9 bases. Germline lookup yields CDR1 DFQATT and CDR2 SNEGSKA (reference sequence). The CDR3 sequence: CSASGLAGARSEQFF. CDR3 bases: TGCAGTGCTAGCGGTTTAGCGGGAGCGCGAAGTGAGCAGTTCTTC.